One and the same sample provided the 4 T cell receptor beta chains below, sequenced in a study of beta chain features in type 1 diabetes. Of the isolated RNA, all was reverse transcribed, and so the sequenced material was expressed TCRB transcripts. Libraries were prepared by immunoSEQ multiplex PCR; TCRdb keeps only in-frame clonotypes and omits some of them. The data show some 15,000 clones, approximately 40% seen once. Sequencing used stem cell memory CD4+ T cells from blood. These receptors were collected from a woman in her thirties or forties in good health.

The V gene is TRBV5-4, the J gene TRBJ2-3, with 15 bases aligning to TRBD2. V dropped 3 bases and J dropped 4; count of bases not matched to a gene: 9. The CDR3 runs to 18 residues. From germline, CDR1 is SGHNT and CDR2 YYREEE (reference sequence). DNA of the CDR3: TGTGCCAGCAGCTGGGGGACTAGCGGGGGGAACTTCCCAGATACGCAGTATTTT. Translation: CASSWGTSGGNFPDTQYF.

The chain is built from TRBV10-1 and TRBJ2-3, with 7 bases fitting TRBD2. From germline, CDR1 is WNHNN and CDR2 SYGVQD (reference sequence). Unmatched junction bases numbered 12, after V lost 3 bases and J lost 6 bases. The CDR3 totals 16 residues. In nucleotides, the CDR3 is TGCGCCAGCAGTGACTTGTTCGGGGGGACCATGGATACGCAGTATTTT. It translates to CASSDLFGGTMDTQYF.

The genes are TRBV19 and TRBJ1-1, with 8 bases matching TRBD1. Trimming took 3 bases from V and 7 from J; bases not matched to a gene: 7. The CDR3 has 14 amino acids. The germline V gene encodes CDR1 LNHDA and CDR2 SQIVND (reference sequence). In DNA form, the CDR3 reads TGTGCCAGTAGTATCCCAGGGGGCAGGGGTGAAGCTTTCTTT. Protein sequence: CASSIPGGRGEAFF.

This clone appeared a few times. The chain couples TRBV5-5 to TRBJ1-2, with 7 nucleotides matching TRBD1. CDR3 length: 13 residues. J was trimmed by 5 bases and V by 2 bases; bases with no gene match: 3. CDR1 and CDR2 (germline): SGHKS, YYEKEE (reference sequence). This chain's CDR3 is CASSLQGWYGYTF. For the CDR3, the DNA is TGTGCCAGCAGCTTACAGGGGTGGTATGGCTACACCTTC.